The 15 T cell receptor beta chains in this list originate from one sample, sequenced in a study of T-cell reconstitution after alpha-beta-depleted transplantation in children. Researchers prepared the TCRbeta library using unique molecular identifiers, the study reports. One entry per CDR3 protein, called by TCRdb with MiXCR from the PCR reads. The sample carries approximately 390,000 distinct CDR3 sequences, about 11% recorded once. The sample was PBMCs from the stem cell graft donor, taken from the stem cell graft. All receptors come from a human donor who donated a stem cell graft to a child with acute myeloid leukemia.

This chain connects TRBV7-9 to TRBJ1-5; D is ambiguous. V shed 2 bases and J shed 5 bases, with 10 bases lying between them. CDR3 length: 14 amino acids. From germline, CDR1 is SEHNR and CDR2 FQNEAQ (reference sequence). The CDR3, as DNA: TGTGCCAGCAGCTTATGGCCTCCAGATCAGCCCCAGCATTTT. The encoded protein is CASSLWPPDQPQHF.

The chain couples TRBV4-2 to TRBJ2-7; D remains unclear. The CDR3 totals 14 residues. V shed 8 bases and J shed 0 bases, with 14 bases lying between them. The germline V gene encodes CDR1 LGHNA and CDR2 YNFKEQ. For the CDR3, the DNA is TGTGCCAGCGGCCGTCAGGTCCTCTCCTACGAGCAGTACGTC. This translates into CASGRQVLSYEQYV.

In this sample, this clonotype turned up a few times. The genes are TRBV15 and TRBJ2-7; the D gene could be TRBD1 or TRBD2 (6 bases each). CDR3 size: 13 residues. Trimming left V 0 bases short and J 6 bases short, with 9 bases between. The germline V gene has CDR1 LNHNV and CDR2 YYDKDF (reference sequence). The CDR3 sequence: CATSRDGGREQYF. The CDR3 DNA is TGTGCCACCAGCAGAGATGGGGGGCGCGAGCAGTACTTC.

Only a few counts were recorded for this clonotype. J is TRBJ1-5 and V is TRBV20-1, with a tentative D call TRBD1 (6 bases). Germline lookup yields CDR1 DFQATT and CDR2 SNEGSKA (reference sequence). V lost 6 bases and J 2 bases, leaving 14 bases between the germline ends. This CDR3 has 14 amino acids. In DNA, the CDR3 is TGCAGTGCACGGACAGCCCGTGGCAATCAGCCCCAGCATTTT. Translation gives CSARTARGNQPQHF.

In its sample, this clonotype was seen a few times. V is TRBV4-2 and J is TRBJ1-3; D not certain. The CDR3 runs 16 residues. Germline V gives CDR1 LGHNA, CDR2 YNFKEQ. V was cut by 0 bases and J by 4 bases, with 13 bases left in between. The CDR3 sequence is CASSQELRGLGNTIYF. DNA of the CDR3: TGTGCCAGCAGCCAAGAACTGAGAGGGCTCGGAAACACCATATATTTT.

This clonotype appeared a few times. V and J are TRBV3-1 and TRBJ2-5; 8 bases align to TRBD2. The junction had 7 bases not matched to a gene; V was cut back by 0 bases and J by 4 bases. Per germline, CDR1 LGHDT and CDR2 YNNKEL (reference sequence). The CDR3 has 16 residues. The DNA for the CDR3 is TGTGCCAGCAGCCAAGATGGGCTAGCGGGTGGAGAGACCCAGTACTTC. The encoded protein is CASSQDGLAGGETQYF.

This clonotype was found many times. The V gene is TRBV19, the J gene TRBJ1-5; 8 bases line up with TRBD1. V trimming: 7 bases; J trimming: 7 bases; junction bases outside the gene matches: 3. Germline CDR1 is LNHDA and CDR2 is SQIVND (reference sequence). This CDR3 contains 12 residues. The CDR3 DNA reads TGTGCCAGTACCGACAGGGGACAGCCCCAGCATTTT. This gives the protein CASTDRGQPQHF.

This chain joins TRBV20-1 and TRBJ2-3; D remains ambiguous. V lost 0 bases and J 6 bases, leaving 13 bases between the germline ends. The V gene's germline CDR1 is DFQATT and CDR2 SNEGSKA (reference sequence). The CDR3 totals 14 residues. Written as DNA, the CDR3 is TGCAGTGCTAGAGATTTCCGCGGTGACGATACGCAGTATTTT. It specifies CSARDFRGDDTQYF.

This clonotype came up many times. The chain employs TRBV7-8 and TRBJ1-5; D call uncertain. The germline V gene has CDR1 SGHVS and CDR2 FQNEAQ. V lost 1 base to trimming and J lost 11 bases, with 12 bases between them. The CDR3 runs to 13 residues. The CDR3 here is CASSLGLDYAQHF. CDR3 DNA sequence: TGTGCCAGCAGCTTAGGACTCGATTATGCCCAGCATTTT.

This clonotype was seen more than once but under ten times. V usage is TRBV20-1 and J usage is TRBJ1-6; no firm D call. The CDR3 contains 14 residues. Trimming left V 4 bases short and J 7 bases short, with 14 bases between. Germline values: CDR1 DFQATT, CDR2 SNEGSKA (reference sequence). CDR3 amino acids: CSAKAGSGNSPLHF. The CDR3 DNA sequence: TGCAGTGCTAAAGCGGGGTCGGGGAATTCACCCCTCCACTTT.

This clonotype was seen a handful of times. This chain links TRBV20-1 with TRBJ2-1, with a tentative D call TRBD1 (7 bases). V was shortened by 3 bases and J by 6 bases, with 18 bases between the two germline ends. Per germline, CDR1 DFQATT and CDR2 SNEGSKA (reference sequence). This CDR3 has 15 amino acids. The CDR3 is CSASGRGTAVNEQFF. DNA of the CDR3: TGCAGTGCTAGTGGACGCGGGACAGCCGTCAATGAGCAGTTCTTC.

In this sample, this clonotype turned up a few times. The CDR3 bases are TGTGCCAGCAGTGAACGGGTGGCCCAGGGGCGCTACGAGCAGTACGTC. This codes for CASSERVAQGRYEQYV. The V gene is TRBV2, the J gene TRBJ2-7; maybe TRBD1 (6 bases). This CDR3 has 16 amino acids. Per germline, CDR1 SNHLY and CDR2 FYNNEI. Trimming took off 2 bases at V and 3 bases at J, with 17 bases between the two ends.

This clonotype was counted only a few times. The chain recombines TRBV5-1 with TRBJ2-3, with D perhaps TRBD2 (6 bases). CDR3 length: 14 amino acids. The V end was cut by 2 bases, the J end by 4 bases, with 11 bases between. Germline V lookup: CDR1 SGHRS, CDR2 YFSETQ. CDR3 residues: CASSLAPGADTQYF. The CDR3 DNA is TGCGCCAGCAGCTTAGCTCCGGGGGCAGATACGCAGTATTTT. Combining the CDR3 with reference TRBV5-1 and TRBJ2-3 gives the whole variable domain KAGVTQTPRYLIKTRGQQVTLSCSPISGHRSVSWYQQTPGQGLQFLFEYFSETQRNKGNFPGRFSGRQFSNSRSEMNVSTLELGDSALYLCASSLAPGADTQYFGPGTRLTVL.

The rearrangement uses TRBV5-6 and TRBJ2-7, with a weak D call TRBD2 (5 bases). Germline assignment: CDR1 SGHDT and CDR2 YYEEEE. The CDR3 runs 12 residues. V lost 1 base and J lost 6, with 8 bases in between. In nucleotides, the CDR3 is TGTGCCAGCAGCTTGAATAGCGCCGAGCAGTACGTC. This encodes CASSLNSAEQYV.

This chain uses TRBV6-1 with TRBJ2-7; 9 nucleotides agree with TRBD2. V gave up 6 bases and J gave up 4 bases; unmatched junction bases: 10. Germline CDR1 is MNHNS and CDR2 is SASEGT. This CDR3 has 15 residues. In DNA form, the CDR3 reads TGTGCCAGCAGCCCCCTGTCTAGCGGGACTTACGAGCAGTACGTC. Amino acids: CASSPLSSGTYEQYV.